Sequencing of this T cell receptor beta chain was carried out in a study of blood T cell repertoires in COVID-19. The data were produced by immunoSEQ multiplex PCR, yet TCRdb's version contains in-frame clones alone and is incomplete. The sample yields a few hundred thousand clones, around 88% seen once. This CDR3 is 15 amino acids long. Germline V gene sequence: CDR1 KGHSH, CDR2 LQKENI. Trimming stripped 8 bases from V and 1 base from J, with 14 bases between. The chain couples TRBV18 to TRBJ2-2; D might be TRBD1 (6 bases). The clonotype comes from a woman aged 25 to 39 with COVID-19, enrolled during active disease. The sequenced material came from peripheral blood. The CDR3 DNA sequence: TGTGCCAGCCGACAAAGGACAGTGAACACCGGGGAGCTGTTTTTT. It encodes CASRQRTVNTGELFF. Supplemented by reference TRBV18 and TRBJ2-2, the full variable domain reads NAGVMQNPRHLVRRRGQEARLRCSPMKGHSHVYWYRQLPEEGLKFMVYLQKENIIDESGMPKERFSAEFPKEGPSILRIQQVVRGDSAAYFCASRQRTVNTGELFFGEGSRLTVL.